These 5 T cell receptor beta chains originate from one sample sequenced in a study of T-cell reconstitution after alpha-beta-depleted transplantation in children. Unique molecular identifiers were incorporated when the TCRbeta library was constructed. Each CDR3 protein gets one entry after TCRdb re-called the PCR reads with MiXCR. The table shows 70,000 to 95,000 distinct CDR3 sequences, with about 16% occurring only once. The source material was PBMCs, mostly from graft donor cells, sampled 180 days after TCRalphabeta/CD19-depleted stem cell transplant. The receptors here all came from a male patient aged 2 to 9 who had a stem cell transplant for acute lymphoblastic leukemia, so the T cells may come from the graft donor.

The chain uses TRBV11-3 and TRBJ2-1, with TRBD2 matching 9 bases. The germline gives CDR1 SGHNT, CDR2 YENEEA. The CDR3 has 16 amino acids. V gave up 4 bases and J gave up 6 bases; unmatched junction bases: 10. The CDR3 spells CASSSFGGGAGNEQFF. The DNA for the CDR3 is TGTGCCAGCAGCTCCTTTGGCGGGGGGGCCGGCAATGAGCAGTTCTTC.

The rearrangement joins TRBV4-2 to TRBJ2-1; weak D call: TRBD2 (5 bases). The CDR3 totals 15 residues. Between the trimmed V and J ends, which lost 0 bases and 5 bases, there was a span of 11 bases. The V gene's germline CDR1 is LGHNA and CDR2 YNFKEQ. The CDR3 DNA sequence: TGTGCCAGCAGCCAAGACCCAATCGGGAACAATGAGCAGTTCTTC. Translating it yields CASSQDPIGNNEQFF.

DNA of the CDR3: TGCGCCAGCAGCTTGTTTCCGGAGGCCTCTAGCACAGATACGCAGTATTTT. Translating it yields CASSLFPEASSTDTQYF. This sequence joins TRBV5-1 and TRBJ2-3, with D maybe TRBD2 (5 bases). Germline V gene lookup returns CDR1 SGHRS and CDR2 YFSETQ. The V end lost 1 base, the J end lost 0 bases, and 15 bases lay between the germline ends. This CDR3 has 17 amino acids.

V is TRBV7-1 and J is TRBJ2-1; 8 bases align to TRBD1. TRBV7-1 is recorded as an ORF, its role being uncertain. CDR3 length equals 23 residues. With 6 bases clipped from V and 0 bases from J, the junction kept 28 bases outside the gene matches. For the CDR3, the DNA is TGTGCCAGCAGTCTCGACAGGGGTGGCTTGGTCCGGGTGTATCAGAGCTCCTACAATGAGCAGTTCTTC. Encoded protein: CASSLDRGGLVRVYQSSYNEQFF.

Only a few counts were recorded for this clonotype. This chain links TRBV11-2 with TRBJ2-5; D gene uncertain. Germline loops: CDR1 SGHAT, CDR2 FQNNGV. Trimming took 4 bases from V and 5 from J, leaving 17 bases between them. The CDR3 is 15 residues long. This chain's CDR3 is CASSSFGAAEETQYF. The CDR3, as DNA: TGTGCCAGCAGCTCGTTTGGAGCAGCAGAGGAGACCCAGTACTTC.